This T cell receptor (beta chain) originates from a study of response to subunit inactivated influenza vaccine. Notes on the study in general: After each seasonal influenza vaccination, few new T cells are recruited, the authors suggested.

With respect to this clonotype: No antigen is known for it.

Each CDR3 protein is one row after TCRdb ran MiXCR on the RT-PCR reads. The sample consists of approximately 730,000 distinct CDR3 sequences, 11% to 15% of them appearing once. V was trimmed by 6 bases and J by 4 bases, leaving 10 bases between them. The CDR3 runs 12 residues. Germline CDR1 and CDR2: GTSNPN and SVGIG (reference sequence). This TCR was recovered from a middle-aged man who received an inactivated influenza vaccine. J is TRBJ1-5 and V is TRBV30; no firm D call. Sequenced here: PBMCs from blood, sampled approximately 15 days before vaccination. The CDR3 reads CACGSRNQPQHF. CDR3 nucleotides: TGTGCCTGTGGCAGTAGGAATCAGCCCCAGCATTTT.